This paragraph reports one TCR beta chain. A few counts support this clonotype. The antigen it binds to is not known. Per-base qualities were not stored, and no clone one base away is much larger. The data originate from a study of CD8 T cells in ankylosing spondylitis (dated by TCRdb to about 2017). About the full investigation: T cell receptor beta repertoires were profiled in healthy donors and ankylosing spondylitis patients so that disease-linked TCR variants could be found. Peripheral blood samples were taken, and synovial fluid was additionally collected from ankylosing spondylitis patients. In total, the full study cohort was made up of 95 to 110 healthy donors and 25 to 30 ankylosing spondylitis patients.

Reads for this sample came from an Illumina HiSeq 2500. TCR beta libraries were prepared by quantitative 5'-RACE with molecular barcodes. Per the authors' processing: A new computational method, built on a probabilistic model of VDJ rearrangement, was used to identify disease-linked TCR variants. TCRdb passed the public sequencing reads through fastp at Q25 and MiXCR, retaining productive beta sequences. Under each unique CDR3 protein, matching rows form one entry showing the most common genes and DNA. What appears here as the V and J calls and clone size reflects TCRdb's work, not the paper's. The sample has more than 150,000 distinct CDR3 sequences on record, approximately 18% of them singletons. The top ten constitute around 4% of the sample. Counted from cysteine to phenylalanine, this CDR3 has 17 amino acids. This entry keeps only the CDR3 DNA: 51 bases, framed from base 1. For CDR1 and CDR2, the germline V gene lists MNHEY and SVGEGT. Relative to germline, V is 0 bases shorter and J is 6 bases shorter, with 18 bases between their ends.

Paper-wide results and their limitations: The disease-linked clones showed a CD8+ phenotype and occurred at relatively low frequencies in peripheral blood. Blood from ankylosing spondylitis patients appeared to be characterized by a TCR beta motif made up of seven or eight highly homologous amino acid variants. Some of the motif variants had been reported before in the synovial fluid and blood of reactive arthritis patients, a finding that suggests common disease-initiation mechanisms. According to the report, matched synovial fluid samples from ankylosing spondylitis patients were significantly enriched for the disease-linked clones.

The sample consisted of blood, either unsorted or a sorted T cell fraction (not recorded which). The receptor chain draws on TRBV6-2 or TRBV6-3 and TRBJ2-1, and possibly TRBD2, on 6 matching bases. This sequence was found in a male donor aged 10-35 years with ankylosing spondylitis or in good health (not recorded which). Donor details come from another sample of the same person, matched by shared clones. The CDR3: CASSYSFWDLKANEQFF. The sequenced DNA is TGTGCCAGCAGTTACTCATTTTGGGACTTAAAGGCCAATGAGCAGTTCTTC.